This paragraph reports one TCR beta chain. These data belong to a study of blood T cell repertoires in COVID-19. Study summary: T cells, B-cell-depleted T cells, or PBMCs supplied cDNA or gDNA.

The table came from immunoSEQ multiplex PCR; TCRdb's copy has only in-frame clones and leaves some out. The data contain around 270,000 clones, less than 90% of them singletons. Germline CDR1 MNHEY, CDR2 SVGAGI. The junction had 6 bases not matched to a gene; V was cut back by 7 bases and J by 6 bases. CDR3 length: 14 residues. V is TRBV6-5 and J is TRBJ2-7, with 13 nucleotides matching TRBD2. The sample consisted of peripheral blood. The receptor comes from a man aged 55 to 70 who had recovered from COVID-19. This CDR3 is CASTDRTSGGEQYF. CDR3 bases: TGTGCCAGCACCGACCGGACTAGCGGGGGCGAGCAGTACTTC.